These 16 T cell receptor beta chains share one sample of origin, sequenced in a study of T-cell reconstitution after alpha-beta-depleted transplantation in children (TCRdb year 2016). According to the study, the label for this sample's treatment or condition signals: allogeneic hematopoietic cell transplantation with graft depleted of TCRalphabeta T cells and CD19 B cells. Library preparation used PCR. Sequencing took place on an Illumina HiSeq 2500. TCR libraries were prepared with molecular barcoding, using unique molecular identifiers to normalize TCRbeta repertoire quantification. TCRdb applied fastp at Q25 and MiXCR to the public reads, then kept only in-frame beta chains. Identical CDR3 proteins give one entry, which carries the most common genes and DNA. The table for this sample lists 700,000 to 950,000 distinct CDR3 sequences; roughly 15% of them were counted only once. Together, the top ten hold around 5% of the sample.

Source: PBMCs, mostly from graft donor cells, taken 360 days after TCRalphabeta/CD19-depleted stem cell transplant. These receptors were collected from a male patient between 5 and 17 years old who had a stem cell transplant for acute lymphoblastic leukemia, so the T cells may come from the graft donor.

In its sample, this clonotype was seen a few times. The chain links TRBV5-1 to TRBJ2-3; TRBD2 might be the D (6 bases). Per germline, CDR1 SGHRS and CDR2 YFSETQ. The ends were cut back, 0 bases at V and 3 bases at J, with 14 bases in the middle. This CDR3 comprises 16 residues. The CDR3 nucleotides read TGCGCCAGCAGCTTGGGGGGACTGACTACAACAGATACGCAGTATTTT. The encoded protein is CASSLGGLTTTDTQYF.

The chain carries TRBV28 and TRBJ1-4, with 8 nucleotides matching TRBD1. The CDR3 sequence is 16 residues long. Germline CDR1 reads MDHEN; CDR2 reads SYDVKM. V trimming: 3 bases; J trimming: 6 bases; junction bases outside the gene matches: 9. The CDR3 protein is CASSLQGALGDEKLFF. The DNA for the CDR3 is TGTGCCAGCAGTTTGCAGGGGGCGCTTGGGGATGAAAAACTGTTTTTT.

The rearrangement joins TRBV18 to TRBJ2-6, with no clear D. The V gene lost 0 bases and the J gene lost 6 bases, with 12 bases spanning the gap. Per germline, CDR1 KGHSH and CDR2 LQKENI. The CDR3 is 16 residues long. CDR3 sequence reads: CASSPPLGVQANVLTF. CDR3 DNA: TGTGCCAGCTCACCACCGTTAGGTGTCCAGGCCAACGTCCTGACTTTC.

This clonotype was recorded at least ten times. This sequence joins TRBV9 and TRBJ1-6; the D gene is possibly TRBD1 (6 bases). Germline assignment: CDR1 SGDLS and CDR2 YYNGEE. The V gene lost 0 bases and the J gene lost 8 bases, with 12 bases spanning the gap. This CDR3 comprises 15 residues. The CDR3 region has the DNA TGTGCCAGCAGCGTAGAACCGCACAGGGATTCACCCCTCCACTTT. It is translated as CASSVEPHRDSPLHF.

The gene calls are TRBV7-2 and TRBJ1-5; 8 positions agree with TRBD1. CDR3 length: 15 residues. Germline-derived CDR1 and CDR2 are SGHTA and FQGNSA. The V gene end was trimmed by 1 base and the J gene end by 4 bases; junction bases not matched to a gene: 3. The CDR3 here is CASSLGGQVNQPQHF. The CDR3 DNA reads as TGTGCCAGCAGCTTAGGGGGACAGGTGAATCAGCCCCAGCATTTT.

The gene calls are TRBV11-2 and TRBJ2-7; 10 bases match TRBD2. CDR3 length: 18 residues. CDR1 and CDR2 from the germline V gene are SGHAT and FQNNGV. Trimming at V came to 2 bases and at J to 7 bases, leaving 17 bases not matched to a gene. The CDR3 DNA reads TGTGCCAGCAGCTTATTCCTAGCGGGAGTAAGGAAGTCTGGAGAGCAGTACTTC. Translated, it gives CASSLFLAGVRKSGEQYF.

The count of this clonotype is one. The CDR3 sequence: CASSLEAAPLYEQYF. As DNA, the CDR3 is TGCGCCAGCAGCTTGGAGGCAGCCCCCCTTTACGAGCAGTACTTC. The chain uses TRBV5-1 and TRBJ2-7; D unclear. V was pared by 0 bases and J by 4 bases, with 14 bases between. This CDR3 has 15 residues. The V gene's germline CDR1 is SGHRS and CDR2 YFSETQ.

This clonotype was counted at least ten times. Here the CDR3 reads CASSRYLDTQYF. The CDR3 DNA sequence: TGTGCCAGCAGCCGGTATTTGGATACGCAGTATTTT. The V call is TRBV5-8, the J call TRBJ2-3; D unclear. The germline V gene encodes CDR1 SGHTS and CDR2 YDEGEE. Trimming removed 4 bases from V and 6 bases from J, with 9 bases in between. The CDR3 is 12 residues long.

This clonotype was seen a few times. The chain combines TRBV6-4 with TRBJ2-1; D tentatively fits TRBD1 or TRBD2 (5 bases each). The CDR3 contains 12 residues. Germline CDR1 and CDR2: MRHNA and SNTAGT. Trimming stripped 3 bases from V and 10 bases from J, with 10 bases between. The CDR3 is CASSEFGDEQFF. The CDR3 DNA sequence: TGTGCCAGCAGTGAGTTCGGGGACGAGCAGTTCTTC.

The chain couples TRBV27 to TRBJ2-2; D may match TRBD1 or TRBD2 (5 bases each). This CDR3 comprises 15 residues. Trimming cost V 3 bases and J 4 bases, with 12 bases left between them. From germline, CDR1 is MNHEY and CDR2 SMNVEV (reference sequence). The CDR3 DNA is TGTGCCAGCAGTTTCGCGAGGGACGGCACCGGGGAGCTGTTTTTT. Its translation is CASSFARDGTGELFF.

This clonotype showed up just a few times. The V and J genes are TRBV5-1 and TRBJ2-1; no clear D gene. Germline CDR1 SGHRS, CDR2 YFSETQ. Trimming removed 1 base at V and 4 bases at J, with 18 bases between. CDR3 length: 17 amino acids. The CDR3 nucleotides are TGCGCCAGCAGCTTGTTCAATTGGCACACAAGTTACAATGAGCAGTTCTTC. Translation gives CASSLFNWHTSYNEQFF.

This clonotype was seen ten or more times. CDR3 residues: CASSWGPRETQYF. DNA of the CDR3: TGTGCCAGCAGCTGGGGCCCACGGGAGACCCAGTACTTC. The chain links TRBV9 to TRBJ2-5; maybe TRBD1 (5 bases). V lost 4 bases to trimming and J lost 5 bases, with 12 bases between them. Germline V CDR1 and CDR2: SGDLS, YYNGEE. The CDR3 is 13 residues long.

The rearrangement links TRBV7-9 to TRBJ2-7, with TRBD1 as a possible D gene (7 bases). Trimming removed 5 bases from V and 7 bases from J, with 21 bases in between. This CDR3 has 15 residues. Germline values: CDR1 SEHNR, CDR2 FQNEAQ (reference sequence). The CDR3 DNA follows: TGTGCCAGCAGCCCGAACGGTAGCCCAGGGGGGGAGCAGTACTTC. It specifies CASSPNGSPGGEQYF.

The chain joins TRBV18 to TRBJ2-7, with unresolved D. The CDR3 totals 12 residues. With 6 bases removed from V and 5 bases from J, the gap between germline ends came to 11 bases. Germline V CDR1 and CDR2: KGHSH, LQKENI. The CDR3 spells CASSRSVHEQYF. The CDR3 DNA reads TGTGCCAGCTCGCGTTCGGTCCACGAGCAGTACTTC.

This clonotype was seen more than once but under ten times. This sequence joins TRBV3-1 and TRBJ2-1; 8 positions agree with TRBD2. The CDR3 is made up of 17 amino acids. The V and J ends lost 1 base and 7 bases, in that order; junction bases with no gene match: 12. The germline gives CDR1 LGHDT, CDR2 YNNKEL (reference sequence). The CDR3 sequence is CASSQGFSGNSGNEQFF. In nucleotides, the CDR3 is TGTGCCAGCAGCCAAGGCTTTAGCGGGAACTCGGGGAATGAGCAGTTCTTC.

This clonotype was observed many times. The rearrangement uses TRBV5-7 and TRBJ2-4, with TRBD1 identical over 12 bases. TRBV5-7 is treated as an ORF (open reading frame) with a function not yet certain. The length of the CDR3 is 15 residues. V trimming: 4 bases; J trimming: 10 bases; junction bases outside the gene matches: 9. CDR3 DNA sequence: TGTGCCAGCAGCCCCGAGGGGACAGGGGGCGAGATTCAGTACTTC. Encoded protein: CASSPEGTGGEIQYF.